This T cell receptor (beta chain) originates from a study of cytomegalovirus exposure and HLA in healthy donors. A remark on this clone: Its cognate antigen is unknown.

Trimming took 3 bases from V and 0 from J, leaving 9 bases between them. Per the germline V gene, CDR1 is SGHAT and CDR2 is FQNNGV. The CDR3 loop spans 15 amino acids. Study findings and constraints: V- and J-gene trimming in TCR beta was tied to a missense DCLRE1C variant by an analysis performed later.

The PCR was carried out with 60 Vbeta primers and 13 Jbeta primers. Generated by immunoSEQ multiplex PCR, the TCRdb table keeps only in-frame clones and is missing some. The data contain roughly 84,000 clones, around 68% of them singletons. The V call is TRBV11-2, the J call TRBJ2-1; TRBD1 is a possible D gene (5 bases). Sequencing was carried out using PBMCs. The source of this sequence is a woman aged 40 to 55 in good health and CMV-seropositive. CDR3 sequence reads: CASSFRQNSYNEQFF. CDR3 DNA: TGTGCCAGCAGCTTTCGACAGAACTCCTACAATGAGCAGTTCTTC.